These 22 T cell receptor beta chains were sequenced from one sample in a study of regulatory T cells in long-lasting Graves disease. HTBI primers from iRepertoire and Arm-PCR of CDR3 regions yielded the TCR beta libraries. TCRdb itself ran the multiplex PCR reads through MiXCR, one entry per CDR3 protein. Among about 400,000 distinct CDR3 sequences listed, 15% to 20% were seen once. The time point: newly diagnosed GD, antithyroid drugs for less than 3 months. The TCR library used RNA extracted from PBMCs. This sample was shared with a second study, whose subject was T cells in Graves' hyperthyroidism and ophthalmopathy.

The material sequenced was peripheral blood mononuclear cells (PBMCs), taken at new diagnosis, from a patient treated with antithyroid drugs. These TCRs come from a woman younger than 30 with Graves disease.

This clonotype has a count of ten or more. The chain combines TRBV20-1 with TRBJ2-2, with D perhaps given as TRBD1 or TRBD2 (5 bases each). V lost 5 bases and J lost 0, with 10 bases in between. The CDR3 runs 14 residues. The germline V gene encodes CDR1 DFQATT and CDR2 SNEGSKA (reference sequence). CDR3 DNA: TGCAGTGCTTCGGGACGAACGAACACCGGGGAGCTGTTTTTT. Translating it yields CSASGRTNTGELFF.

This clonotype was seen a few times. A much larger clonotype is one base distant, so this may be a read error. This chain connects TRBV28 to TRBJ2-2; 9 bases map to TRBD1. CDR3 length: 14 residues. Trimming took 7 bases from V and 4 from J; bases not matched to a gene: 4. CDR1 and CDR2 from the germline V gene are MDHEN and SYDVKM. CDR3 residues: CASTRTGATGELFF. CDR3 in DNA: TGTGCCAGCACCCGGACAGGGGCCACCGGGGAGCTGTTTTTT.

The J gene is TRBJ1-1, the V gene TRBV6-1, with 7 bases matching TRBD1. Per the germline V gene, CDR1 is MNHNS and CDR2 is SASEGT. Trimming removed 6 bases from V and 4 bases from J; junction bases left unmatched: 11. The CDR3 spans 15 residues. The CDR3 is CASSLGWTGSTEAFF. CDR3 nucleotide sequence: TGTGCCAGCAGCCTAGGCTGGACAGGTAGCACTGAAGCTTTCTTT.

V usage is TRBV6-1 and J usage is TRBJ2-3, with D maybe TRBD2 (6 bases). CDR3 size: 15 residues. Trimming cost V 1 base and J 2 bases, with 10 bases left between them. Germline CDR1 MNHNS, CDR2 SASEGT. CDR3 bases: TGTGCCAGCAGTGAAGGCGGGACTGCCACAGATACGCAGTATTTT. It yields the protein CASSEGGTATDTQYF.

This clonotype has at least ten counts. The gene calls are TRBV30 and TRBJ1-1; 9 bases line up with TRBD1. Per germline, CDR1 GTSNPN and CDR2 SVGIG (reference sequence). The V gene end was trimmed by 3 bases and the J gene end by 6 bases; junction bases not matched to a gene: 8. The CDR3 sequence is 14 residues long. In DNA form, the CDR3 reads TGTGCCTGGAGCACCGGGACAGGGTTTGCTGAAGCTTTCTTT. The encoded protein is CAWSTGTGFAEAFF.

This clonotype has a count of ten or more. This rearrangement joins TRBV2 to TRBJ2-1; possible D gene TRBD1, 6 bases. This CDR3 contains 11 residues. Trimming pared 10 bases from V and 6 bases from J, leaving 10 bases between. Germline CDR1 is SNHLY and CDR2 is FYNNEI. CDR3 bases: TGTGCCACCAGGGGTAGCAATGAGCAGTTCTTC. This codes for CATRGSNEQFF.

Ten or more counts support this clonotype. This chain links TRBV6-1 with TRBJ2-5; D remains unclear. V lost 4 bases and J 3 bases, leaving 9 bases between the germline ends. CDR1 and CDR2 (germline): MNHNS, SASEGT. The CDR3 runs to 13 residues. CDR3 in DNA: TGTGCCAGCAGTGTTACCTGGGAAGAGACCCAGTACTTC. This codes for CASSVTWEETQYF.

The gene calls are TRBV7-2 and TRBJ2-3; 7 nucleotides align to TRBD2. V trimming: 1 base; J trimming: 1 base; junction bases outside the gene matches: 5. This CDR3 comprises 16 residues. Germline values: CDR1 SGHTA, CDR2 FQGNSA. CDR3 nucleotides: TGTGCCAGCAGCTTAGTCCCCCTAGCGGGCACAGATACGCAGTATTTT. The encoded protein is CASSLVPLAGTDTQYF.

This clonotype was detected ten times or more. The V call is TRBV7-3, the J call TRBJ1-1; D ambiguous. CDR1 and CDR2 from the germline V gene are SGHTA and FQGTGA. The CDR3 length is 13 residues. The V and J ends lost 2 bases and 1 base respectively, with 5 bases between them. CDR3 sequence reads: CASSLQTNTEAFF. The CDR3 DNA reads as TGTGCCAGCAGCTTACAGACGAACACTGAAGCTTTCTTT. The variable domain in full, completed from reference TRBV7-3 and TRBJ1-1, reads GAGVSQTPSNKVTEKGKYVELRCDPISGHTALYWYRQSLGQGPEFLIYFQGTGAADDSGLPNDRFFAVRPEGSVSTLKIQRTERGDSAVYLCASSLQTNTEAFFGQGTRLTVV.

This clonotype was counted between two and nine times. The chain recombines TRBV13 with TRBJ2-7; TRBD1 is a possible D gene (5 bases). V was shortened by 0 bases and J by 5 bases, with 11 bases between the two germline ends. The V gene's germline CDR1 is PRHDT and CDR2 FYEKMQ (reference sequence). This CDR3 region has 14 residues. CDR3 in amino acids: CASSLGLGAHEQYF. The DNA of the CDR3 is TGTGCCAGCAGCTTAGGGTTAGGGGCCCACGAGCAGTACTTC.

Turning to this clonotype: This sequence may be a read error, since a much larger clone differs from it by one base. The CDR3 reads CTSRTGTSLPHEQFF. CDR3 DNA sequence: TGTACCAGCAGGACCGGGACTAGCCTTCCCCATGAGCAGTTCTTC. V gene TRBV2 combines with J gene TRBJ2-5; TRBD2 aligns across 9 bases. The closer fit of TRBJ2-1 to the DNA end suggests the J call may be wrong. CDR3 length: 15 residues. In germline, CDR1 is SNHLY, CDR2 FYNNEI.

This clonotype was found many times. The rearrangement links TRBV7-8 to TRBJ2-7; 7 bases map to TRBD1. Germline loops: CDR1 SGHVS, CDR2 FQNEAQ. Losses at the gene ends were 5 bases for V and 1 base for J; bases not matched to a gene: 5. This CDR3 region has 14 residues. The CDR3 DNA follows: TGTGCCAGCAGCCCGCTGACAGGGTCCTACGAGCAGTACTTC. It encodes CASSPLTGSYEQYF.

The table lists this clonotype with a few counts. This chain connects TRBV2 to TRBJ1-2; 7 bases map to TRBD1. The trim removed 4 bases at V and 8 bases at J, leaving 4 bases unmatched. Germline CDR1 is SNHLY and CDR2 is FYNNEI. The CDR3 is 12 residues long. CDR3 sequence: CASSAAGGGYTF. CDR3 nucleotides: TGTGCCAGCAGTGCGGCAGGGGGGGGCTACACCTTC.

This rearrangement joins TRBV9 to TRBJ2-5; the D gene could be TRBD1 or TRBD2 (6 bases each). The CDR3 has 13 amino acids. Germline CDR1 and CDR2: SGDLS and YYNGEE. The V end was cut by 4 bases, the J end by 7 bases, with 14 bases between. CDR3 DNA sequence: TGTGCCAGCAGCTCCGGAGGAGGGGGGACCCAGTACTTC. This encodes CASSSGGGGTQYF.

There are many counts of this clonotype. The V and J genes are TRBV2 and TRBJ1-5; D possibly corresponds to TRBD1 (6 bases). The CDR3 is 15 amino acids. V shed 4 bases and J shed 2 bases, with 12 bases lying between them. Germline V gene sequence: CDR1 SNHLY, CDR2 FYNNEI. CDR3 in DNA: TGTGCCAGCAGTGTGGCGGCAGGGGGCAATCAGCCCCAGCATTTT. This gives the protein CASSVAAGGNQPQHF.

At least ten counts were recorded for this clonotype. This chain uses TRBV2 with TRBJ1-5; D gene unclear. The germline V gene has CDR1 SNHLY and CDR2 FYNNEI. The ends were cut back, 2 bases at V and 4 bases at J, with 9 bases in the middle. The CDR3 extends over 14 amino acids. Here the CDR3 reads CASSEMAANQPQHF. In DNA, the CDR3 is TGTGCCAGCAGTGAAATGGCGGCTAATCAGCCCCAGCATTTT.

This clonotype was recorded only once. This may stem from a read error, because a much larger clone lies one nucleotide away. The V call is TRBV2, the J call TRBJ2-5; 8 nucleotides agree with TRBD2. J gave up 1 base and V 7 bases, and 8 bases lay outside the gene matches. This CDR3 region has 15 residues. In germline, CDR1 is SNHLY, CDR2 FYNNEI. CDR3 nucleotides: TGTGCCAGCACTGACCCAGCGGGAGTCCAAGAGACCCAGTACTTC. It encodes CASTDPAGVQETQYF.

The sample holds many counts of this clonotype. The CDR3 coding sequence is TGTGCCAGCAAGTTTCGGCAGGGAAATGAAAAACTGTTTTTT. Amino acids: CASKFRQGNEKLFF. The chain has TRBV6-1 and TRBJ1-4; D is perhaps TRBD1 (5 bases). Trimming pared 7 bases from V and 5 bases from J, leaving 14 bases between. CDR1 MNHNS and CDR2 SASEGT come from the germline V gene. This CDR3 region has 14 residues.

This clonotype was counted between two and nine times. The chain couples TRBV6-1 to TRBJ2-7; no firm D call. The CDR3 extends over 14 amino acids. The V end lost 8 bases, the J end lost 3 bases, and 17 bases lay between the germline ends. From germline, CDR1 is MNHNS and CDR2 SASEGT. The CDR3 loop reads CASQASRPNYEQYF. In DNA form, the CDR3 reads TGTGCCAGCCAGGCTTCTCGACCCAACTACGAGCAGTACTTC.

This clonotype was picked up many times. The CDR3 spells CASSLTLNTEAFF. DNA of the CDR3: TGTGCCAGCAGCCTCACTTTGAACACTGAAGCTTTCTTT. The chain uses TRBV7-3 and TRBJ1-1, with D hard to call. The germline CDR1 and CDR2 sequences are SGHTA and FQGTGA. The CDR3 runs to 13 residues. With 5 bases removed from V and 0 bases from J, the gap between germline ends came to 7 bases.

This clonotype was counted ten times or more. The chain couples TRBV7-2 to TRBJ1-2; D is undetermined. The CDR3 runs to 12 residues. Germline V gene data show CDR1 as SGHTA and CDR2 as FQGNSA. Trimming left V 5 bases short and J 4 bases short, with 8 bases between. The CDR3 sequence is CASSPTAYGYTF. The CDR3 bases are TGTGCCAGCAGCCCCACAGCCTATGGCTACACCTTC.

This clonotype has at least ten counts. The V call is TRBV18, the J call TRBJ1-4, with D possibly TRBD1 on 6 matching bases. CDR1 and CDR2 from the germline V gene are KGHSH and LQKENI. The CDR3 consists of 12 residues. Trimming left V 0 bases short and J 12 bases short, with 8 bases between. The CDR3 spells CASSPPRGELFF. The CDR3 DNA is TGTGCCAGCTCACCACCGAGGGGGGAACTGTTTTTT.